These 5 T cell receptor beta chains were all obtained from the same sample, sequenced in a study of a mutant IDH1 vaccine in newly diagnosed glioma (dated by TCRdb to the early 2020s). The sample's time point label is to be understood as: week 47, end of study. Each vaccine dose, consisting of 300 ug of a 20-mer mutant IDH1 peptide in Montanide, was administered subcutaneously with topical imiquimod. Library creation used the immunoSEQ multiplex PCR assay. In its TCRdb copy, this immuneACCESS table keeps in-frame sequences only and misses some clones. Where compared with another copy, unresolved V genes explain less than half of these, and the others have no known cause. This sample holds about 24,000 clones; 82% were observed only once. The ten largest clones add up to roughly 3.8% of the sample. No antigen is known for these receptors. This specimen consisted of PBMCs, obtained from a glioma patient whose treatment included an IDH1 peptide vaccine. The origin of the receptors is a man aged 40-55 years with glioma. Some clones in this sample may be carry-over from other donors' samples.

This clone was seen a few times. V is TRBV11-2 and J is TRBJ1-2, with D possibly being TRBD1 (6 bases). In germline, CDR1 is SGHAT, CDR2 FQNNGV. The CDR3 covers 14 residues. V dropped 5 bases and J dropped 8 bases, with 18 bases sitting between them. The CDR3 spells CASSPGQSSRGYTF. CDR3 nucleotides: TGTGCCAGCAGCCCCGGACAGAGTTCTAGGGGCTACACCTTC.

This clone was detected a few times. The gene calls are TRBV19 and TRBJ1-1; possible D gene TRBD1, 6 bases. This CDR3 is built from 15 residues. The germline V and J ends were trimmed by 8 bases and 0 bases, with 16 bases remaining between them. Germline V CDR1 and CDR2: LNHDA, SQIVND (reference sequence). The CDR3 spells CASSQGRGLNTEAFF. CDR3 in DNA: TGTGCCAGTTCCCAGGGGCGGGGGTTGAACACTGAAGCTTTCTTT.

This chain links TRBV7-9 with TRBJ2-1; the D gene is possibly TRBD2 (6 bases). Trimming shortened V by 7 bases and J by 3 bases, and 16 bases separated the two germline ends. CDR1 and CDR2 from the germline V gene are SEHNR and FQNEAQ (reference sequence). This CDR3 spans 15 amino acids. CDR3 region: CASTPWDFNYNEQFF. The CDR3 bases are TGTGCCAGCACCCCCTGGGACTTTAACTACAATGAGCAGTTCTTC.

The chain combines TRBV10-3 with TRBJ1-2; D perhaps matches TRBD1 (5 bases). CDR3 length equals 14 residues. CDR1 ENHRY and CDR2 SYGVKD come from the germline V gene. The V end was cut by 6 bases, the J end by 6 bases, with 17 bases between. As DNA, the CDR3 is TGTGCCATCAGGCGACAGACTCAGAACGATGGCTACACCTTC. Its protein product is CAIRRQTQNDGYTF.

The rearrangement joins TRBV27 to TRBJ1-5, with D possibly matching TRBD1 (6 bases). From germline, CDR1 is MNHEY and CDR2 SMNVEV (reference sequence). V dropped 5 bases and J dropped 0 bases, with 17 bases sitting between them. The CDR3 totals 17 residues. DNA for the CDR3: TGTGCCAGCAGTCCCCGGGGGGGCCCCTATAGCAATCAGCCCCAGCATTTT. This sequence encodes CASSPRGGPYSNQPQHF.